The 23 T cell receptor beta chains listed next were all sequenced from one sample in a study of T-cell reconstitution after alpha-beta-depleted transplantation in children. The TCRbeta library incorporated unique molecular identifiers. TCRdb itself ran the PCR reads through MiXCR, one entry per CDR3 protein. The data contain 700,000 to 950,000 distinct CDR3 sequences, under 20% of them singletons. The input for sequencing was PBMCs, mostly from graft donor cells, taken 360 days after TCRalphabeta/CD19-depleted stem cell transplant. The receptors originated from a male patient aged 10 to 17 who had a stem cell transplant for acute lymphoblastic leukemia, so the T cells may come from the graft donor.

This clonotype was seen more than once but under ten times. The chain links TRBV5-1 to TRBJ2-7; 9 bases match TRBD2. Trimming took 1 base from V and 2 from J; bases not matched to a gene: 7. CDR1 and CDR2 from the germline V gene are SGHRS and YFSETQ. The CDR3 consists of 16 residues. CDR3 coding DNA: TGCGCCAGCAGCTTGTGGCTAGCGGGAAGCACCTACGAGCAGTACTTC. This sequence encodes CASSLWLAGSTYEQYF.

There are many counts of this clonotype. This chain uses TRBV28 with TRBJ2-7; D unresolved. The CDR3 runs 12 residues. Germline loops: CDR1 MDHEN, CDR2 SYDVKM. DNA for the CDR3: TGTTCGGCGACCCAGACGGCCTACGAGCAGTACTTC. Amino acid sequence: CSATQTAYEQYF.

This clonotype was detected a few times. The rearrangement joins TRBV4-1 to TRBJ2-7; TRBD1 is a possible D gene (6 bases). The CDR3 consists of 17 residues. V was pared by 3 bases and J by 2 bases, with 20 bases between. Looked up from germline, CDR1 is MGHRA and CDR2 is YSYEKL. CDR3 nucleotide sequence: TGCGCCAGCAGCCAGGGGGACATTTTCAACCCCCCCTACGAGCAGTACTTC. Translated: CASSQGDIFNPPYEQYF.

The table lists this clonotype with a few counts. The CDR3 coding sequence is TGTGCCATCAGTGTAGACAGCGTTAACACTGAAGCTTTCTTT. Amino acids: CAISVDSVNTEAFF. The gene calls are TRBV10-3 and TRBJ1-1; maybe TRBD1 (5 bases). V lost 4 bases and J 2 bases, leaving 11 bases between the germline ends. The CDR3 totals 14 residues. Germline V gives CDR1 ENHRY, CDR2 SYGVKD.

This clonotype was seen a handful of times. The J gene is TRBJ2-7, the V gene TRBV12-3 or TRBV12-4; no clear D gene. The CDR3 totals 15 residues. The ends were cut back, 1 base at V and 0 bases at J, with 10 bases in the middle. CDR3 nucleotide sequence: TGTGCCAGCAGTTTAGGTAGACGGAGCTCCTACGAGCAGTACTTC. This encodes CASSLGRRSSYEQYF.

This clonotype was detected a few times. This chain links TRBV18 with TRBJ2-5; D remains ambiguous. The CDR3 has 14 amino acids. The germline V gene has CDR1 KGHSH and CDR2 LQKENI. V lost 2 bases and J lost 2, with 9 bases in between. The DNA for the CDR3 is TGTGCCAGCTCACCATTGCCTGCTCAAGAGACCCAGTACTTC. Encoded protein: CASSPLPAQETQYF.

This clonotype showed up just a few times. The CDR3 reads CASSALDRIFTDTQYF. CDR3 DNA: TGCGCCAGCAGCGCCTTGGACAGGATCTTCACAGATACGCAGTATTTT. The chain couples TRBV5-1 to TRBJ2-3; 7 bases match TRBD1. Germline CDR1 SGHRS, CDR2 YFSETQ. The CDR3 consists of 16 residues. J gave up 2 bases and V 4 bases, and 10 bases lay outside the gene matches.

This clonotype was seen only a few times. The J gene is TRBJ2-7, the V gene TRBV2, with D possibly TRBD1 on 6 matching bases. Germline CDR1 reads SNHLY; CDR2 reads FYNNEI. The CDR3 runs to 15 residues. Trimming took off 4 bases at V and 3 bases at J, with 16 bases between the two ends. The CDR3: CASSVGGRRFYEQYF. The CDR3 bases are TGTGCCAGCAGTGTTGGGGGCAGGCGATTCTACGAGCAGTACTTC.

This clonotype was recorded a few times. The rearrangement joins TRBV12-3 or TRBV12-4 to TRBJ2-1, with TRBD2 matching 9 bases. Unmatched junction bases numbered 10, after V lost 11 bases and J lost 8 bases. The CDR3 length is 13 residues. CDR3 loop: CASNRGREDEQFF. As DNA, the CDR3 is TGTGCCTCCAATCGCGGGAGGGAGGATGAGCAGTTCTTC.

This clonotype was seen only a few times. The chain joins TRBV15 to TRBJ2-3, with D maybe TRBD2 (5 bases). With 7 bases removed from V and 4 bases from J, the gap between germline ends came to 9 bases. This CDR3 spans 12 amino acids. Germline lookup yields CDR1 LNHNV and CDR2 YYDKDF (reference sequence). The CDR3 protein is CATISEADTQYF. The CDR3 coding sequence is TGTGCCACCATTAGCGAGGCAGATACGCAGTATTTT.

The chain is built from TRBV29-1 and TRBJ1-4, with 7 positions matching TRBD1. V shed 3 bases and J 7 bases; nucleotides not matched to a gene: 5. From germline, CDR1 is SQVTM and CDR2 ANQGSEA. The CDR3 contains 13 residues. The DNA of the CDR3 is TGCAGCGTTGAGTCGGGACAGTTTGAAAAACTGTTTTTT. Translation: CSVESGQFEKLFF.

The V call is TRBV29-1, the J call TRBJ1-2; 7 bases map to TRBD1. The germline CDR1 and CDR2 sequences are SQVTM and ANQGSEA. J lost 3 bases, V lost 0 bases, and 4 bases had no gene match. There are 14 residues in the CDR3. The CDR3 sequence is CSVEDRDSYYGYTF. The CDR3 DNA follows: TGCAGCGTTGAAGACCGGGACAGCTACTATGGCTACACCTTC.

This clonotype turned up a few times. The chain links TRBV6-1 to TRBJ2-1, with 12 bases matching TRBD2. The CDR3 runs to 17 residues. J gave up 6 bases and V 0 bases, and 6 bases lay outside the gene matches. In germline, CDR1 is MNHNS, CDR2 SASEGT. CDR3 in DNA: TGTGCCAGCAGTGAAGCCTACGGGACTAGCGGGTCCAATGAGCAGTTCTTC. Protein product: CASSEAYGTSGSNEQFF.

The sample holds a few counts of this clonotype. The V and J genes are TRBV6-5 and TRBJ1-1; D is unresolved. The V end lost 5 bases, the J end lost 3 bases, and 7 bases lay between the germline ends. Germline-derived CDR1 and CDR2 are MNHEY and SVGAGI. The CDR3 consists of 12 residues. CDR3 residues: CASSTAYTEAFF. CDR3 DNA: TGTGCCAGCAGTACGGCGTACACTGAAGCTTTCTTT.

The V and J genes are TRBV27 and TRBJ1-3; D unresolved. From germline, CDR1 is MNHEY and CDR2 SMNVEV (reference sequence). Trimming stripped 3 bases from V and 2 bases from J, with 11 bases between. This CDR3 is 15 amino acids long. This CDR3 reads CASSLGFSTGNTIYF. CDR3 DNA sequence: TGTGCCAGCAGTTTGGGGTTTAGTACTGGAAACACCATATATTTT.

The V and J genes are TRBV2 and TRBJ2-2; D remains unclear. The germline V gene has CDR1 SNHLY and CDR2 FYNNEI. The CDR3 contains 14 residues. V lost 6 bases and J lost 6, with 14 bases in between. This CDR3 is CASSRWLTAGELFF. In nucleotides, the CDR3 is TGTGCCAGCAGCCGATGGTTGACGGCCGGGGAGCTGTTTTTT. Combining the CDR3 with reference TRBV2 and TRBJ2-2 gives the whole variable domain EPEVTQTPSHQVTQMGQEVILRCVPISNHLYFYWYRQILGQKVEFLVSFYNNEISEKSEIFDDQFSVERPDGSNFTLKIRSTKLEDSAMYFCASSRWLTAGELFFGEGSRLTVL.

This clonotype has a handful of counts. The chain employs TRBV29-1 and TRBJ1-3; a possible D gene is TRBD1 (5 bases). This CDR3 is built from 13 residues. Germline V gene data show CDR1 as SQVTM and CDR2 as ANQGSEA. The V end lost 3 bases, the J end lost 4 bases, and 10 bases lay between the germline ends. The CDR3 region has the DNA TGCAGCGTTGACCCCAGGGACGGAAACACCATATATTTT. It translates to CSVDPRDGNTIYF.

This sequence joins TRBV14 and TRBJ2-7; the D gene is possibly TRBD1 (6 bases). Germline V gene data show CDR1 as SGHDN and CDR2 as FVKESK. Trimming pared 4 bases from V and 3 bases from J, leaving 22 bases between. The CDR3 spans 17 residues. CDR3 region: CASSLRTNIQGNYEQYF. The DNA for the CDR3 is TGTGCCAGCAGCCTCCGTACTAACATACAGGGCAACTACGAGCAGTACTTC.

This chain joins TRBV18 and TRBJ1-1, with 9 bases matching TRBD1. The trim removed 6 bases at V and 9 bases at J, leaving 5 bases unmatched. Per germline, CDR1 KGHSH and CDR2 LQKENI. This CDR3 has 12 residues. CDR3 coding DNA: TGTGCCAGCTCCCGGGACAGGGATCAAGCTTTCTTT. Amino acid sequence: CASSRDRDQAFF.

This chain links TRBV12-3 or TRBV12-4 with TRBJ1-5; D remains ambiguous. The CDR3 spans 15 residues. V lost 3 bases to trimming and J lost 4 bases, with 13 bases between them. The CDR3, as DNA: TGTGCCAGCAGTTTTAAGGCAGCTGAAAATCAGCCCCAGCATTTT. It is translated as CASSFKAAENQPQHF.

This clonotype appeared a few times. The chain joins TRBV7-2 to TRBJ1-2, with D unresolved. V was shortened by 2 bases and J by 0 bases, with 13 bases between the two germline ends. Germline values: CDR1 SGHTA, CDR2 FQGNSA. There are 16 residues in the CDR3. CDR3 sequence: CASSLSLVSANYGYTF. In DNA, the CDR3 is TGTGCCAGCAGCTTATCCCTAGTCTCAGCTAACTATGGCTACACCTTC.

The J gene is TRBJ2-5, the V gene TRBV11-2; D perhaps matches TRBD1 (7 bases). Germline V lookup: CDR1 SGHAT, CDR2 FQNNGV. Trimming removed 2 bases from V and 2 bases from J, with 12 bases in between. The CDR3 spans 15 residues. The CDR3 DNA is TGTGCCAGCAGCTTACCCAGGGGGAGGCAAGAGACCCAGTACTTC. Residues: CASSLPRGRQETQYF.

This clonotype showed up many times. V gene TRBV12-5 combines with J gene TRBJ2-1; D is unclear. Trimming removed 1 base from V and 0 bases from J, with 7 bases in between. The CDR3 runs 15 residues. Germline V gene data show CDR1 as LGHNT and CDR2 as FRNRAP. This CDR3 reads CASGLEENSYNEQFF. CDR3 DNA sequence: TGTGCTAGTGGTTTGGAGGAGAACTCCTACAATGAGCAGTTCTTC.